The next 25 T cell receptor beta chains were all read from a single sample in a study of molecular identifiers for immune sequencing clone quantification. TCRdb analysed the PCR reads with MiXCR anew, one entry per CDR3 protein. The sample consists of hundreds of thousands of distinct CDR3 sequences, over 25% of them appearing once. Sequenced: naive CD8+ T cells from blood, with Jurkat cell RNA spiked in. Subset specified: FACS-sorted CD8+CD4-CCR7+CD45RA+ naive T cells. The receptors were sampled from a human donor in good health. Some libraries in this study had Jurkat cell RNA spiked in.

The DNA of the CDR3 is TGTGCCAGTAGTATAGCCGGACTAGCGGGCACAGATACGCAGTATTTT. This codes for CASSIAGLAGTDTQYF. J is TRBJ2-3 and V is TRBV19; TRBD2 matches 10 bases. The germline gives CDR1 LNHDA, CDR2 SQIVND (reference sequence). Trimming cost V 1 base and J 1 base; bases outside gene matches: 2. CDR3 size: 16 residues.

This clonotype was picked up a small number of times. A clone one base away is much larger, so this may be a read error. This rearrangement joins TRBV4-1 to TRBJ1-5; tentatively, D is TRBD1 (6 bases). V lost 3 bases and J lost 3, with 12 bases in between. The germline CDR1 and CDR2 sequences are MGHRA and YSYEKL. This CDR3 spans 15 amino acids. The chain's CDR3 is CASSHVDSFNQPQHF. Here the CDR3 DNA reads TGCGCCAGCAGCCACGTGGACAGCTTCAATCAGCCCCAGCATTTT.

This clonotype occurred many times. The V and J genes are TRBV20-1 and TRBJ2-3; D is undetermined. V shed 6 bases and J shed 2 bases, with 15 bases lying between them. CDR1 is DFQATT and CDR2 is SNEGSKA in the germline V gene (reference sequence). The CDR3 runs 14 residues. This chain's CDR3 is CSASPAGPTDTQYF. The CDR3 nucleotides are TGCAGTGCCTCCCCGGCAGGTCCCACAGATACGCAGTATTTT.

This clonotype was seen ten or more times. The chain joins TRBV4-3 to TRBJ2-1, with 7 positions matching TRBD2. The CDR3 sequence is 16 residues long. V lost 0 bases and J lost 3; bases outside the gene matches: 5. CDR1 is LGHNA and CDR2 is YSLEER in the germline V gene. This CDR3 is CASSQDWGGVYNEQFF. In DNA form, the CDR3 reads TGCGCCAGCAGCCAAGATTGGGGGGGAGTCTACAATGAGCAGTTCTTC.

Details on this clonotype: This clone may be a read error of a much larger clone one base away. The rearrangement uses TRBV25-1 and TRBJ2-3; perhaps TRBD2 as D (5 bases). Per the germline V gene, CDR1 is MGHDK and CDR2 is SYGVNS. The CDR3 is 17 amino acids. CDR3 in DNA: TGTGTCAGCAGTGGAGATCTTGGGAGACCGAGCACAGATACGCAGTATTTT. Translating gives CVSSGDLGRPSTDTQYF.

This clonotype was recorded a few times. The chain carries TRBV27 and TRBJ1-5, with a tentative D call TRBD1 (5 bases). This CDR3 is built from 14 residues. CDR1 and CDR2 from the germline V gene are MNHEY and SMNVEV (reference sequence). Between the trimmed V and J ends, which lost 10 bases and 4 bases, there was a span of 17 bases. CDR3: CATADGRGNQPQHF. The CDR3 coding sequence is TGTGCCACAGCCGATGGGCGGGGGAATCAGCCCCAGCATTTT.

As for this clonotype: A much larger clone sits a single nucleotide away, making a read error possible. This chain links TRBV5-1 with TRBJ2-3; TRBD2 might be the D (5 bases). Germline loops: CDR1 SGHRS, CDR2 YFSETQ. The CDR3 spans 15 residues. CDR3 in DNA: TGCGCCAGCAGCTTGGACCGGGGTCGCACAGATATGCAGTATTTT. Translation gives CASSLDRGRTDMQYF.

As regards this clonotype: A much bigger clone sits one base away, suggesting this may be a read error. The rearrangement links TRBV2 to TRBJ2-7, with TRBD1 matching over 8 bases. With V trimmed by 4 bases and J by 5 bases, 10 bases remained unmatched. This CDR3 spans 15 amino acids. Germline V gene lookup returns CDR1 SNHLY and CDR2 FYNNEI. The CDR3 DNA follows: TGTGCCAGCAGTGGCCGGGACAGGCTGATCAACGAGCAGTACTTC. It yields the protein CASSGRDRLINEQYF.

There are many counts of this clonotype. The V call is TRBV5-1, the J call TRBJ2-7; D gene ambiguous. V lost 4 bases and J 0 bases, leaving 17 bases between the germline ends. The CDR3 is made up of 16 amino acids. Germline V CDR1 and CDR2: SGHRS, YFSETQ. This CDR3 reads CASSPDLFVSSYEQYF. The CDR3 DNA sequence: TGCGCCAGCAGCCCCGACCTCTTCGTGAGCTCCTACGAGCAGTACTTC.

This clonotype was detected many times. The genes are TRBV5-1 and TRBJ2-7; the D is unclear. CDR3 size: 16 residues. The germline V gene encodes CDR1 SGHRS and CDR2 YFSETQ. V was shortened by 0 bases and J by 0 bases, with 13 bases between the two germline ends. CDR3 residues: CASSLDPYSRSYEQYF. The DNA for the CDR3 is TGCGCCAGCAGCTTGGACCCTTACAGTCGCTCCTACGAGCAGTACTTC.

This clonotype was recorded a few times. CDR3 sequence (DNA): TGTGCCAGCAGTTACTCCGGGGACCAAGAGACCCAGTACTTC. Translation: CASSYSGDQETQYF. The V gene is TRBV6-5, the J gene TRBJ2-5; weak D call: TRBD2 (5 bases). The V and J ends lost 0 bases and 0 bases respectively, with 5 bases between them. The CDR3 totals 14 residues. CDR1 and CDR2 (germline): MNHEY, SVGAGI.

The CDR3 nucleotides read TGCGCCAGCAGCCAAGTGATAGGAAATAGCAATCAGCCCCAGCATTTT. Its translation: CASSQVIGNSNQPQHF. V is TRBV4-1 and J is TRBJ1-5, with D uncertain. CDR3 length: 16 amino acids. V dropped 1 base and J dropped 0 bases, with 10 bases sitting between them. Germline CDR1 and CDR2: MGHRA and YSYEKL.

This clonotype occurred many times. The chain has TRBV7-6 and TRBJ2-7; D may be TRBD1 (5 bases). The V end was cut by 2 bases, the J end by 2 bases, with 22 bases between. Germline CDR1 and CDR2: SGHVS and FNYEAQ. The CDR3 runs to 18 residues. CDR3 in amino acids: CASSLLQPGIQTAYEQYF. CDR3 in DNA: TGTGCCAGCAGCTTACTACAACCCGGAATCCAGACAGCCTACGAGCAGTACTTC.

This clonotype was seen repeatedly, ten times or more. The V gene is TRBV4-3, the J gene TRBJ1-1; D is unresolved. The CDR3 is 15 amino acids. Germline values: CDR1 LGHNA, CDR2 YSLEER. The V gene lost 2 bases and the J gene lost 5 bases, with 15 bases spanning the gap. The chain's CDR3 is CASSQSSGFGTEAFF. For the CDR3, the DNA is TGCGCCAGCAGCCAAAGCTCAGGCTTTGGGACTGAAGCTTTCTTT.

This clonotype came up many times. The chain employs TRBV2 and TRBJ1-2, with unresolved D. Germline V gene sequence: CDR1 SNHLY, CDR2 FYNNEI. V lost 5 bases to trimming and J lost 1 base, with 14 bases between them. CDR3 size: 15 residues. CDR3 in DNA: TGTGCCAGCAGTAAACAAAGCGGAATTAACTATGGCTACACCTTC. This sequence encodes CASSKQSGINYGYTF.

This clonotype was counted a single time. It may be a read error: a sequence one base away is much more abundant. The CDR3 does not close with the conserved phenylalanine or tryptophan, likely indicating a read error. The rearrangement joins TRBV27 to TRBJ1-1; 9 positions match TRBD1. Germline CDR1 reads MNHEY; CDR2 reads SMNVEV (reference sequence). V lost 5 bases, J lost 7 bases, and 20 bases stayed unmatched. CDR3 length equals 18 residues. The CDR3 region is CASSPQIFPGQGKVEAFS. The DNA of the CDR3 is TGTGCCAGCAGTCCGCAAATTTTTCCGGGACAGGGCAAGGTTGAAGCTTTCTCT.

This clonotype has a count of ten or more. CDR3 loop: CASSSPTGKSNQPQHF. The CDR3 bases are TGTGCCAGCAGTTCCCCGACAGGGAAGAGCAATCAGCCCCAGCATTTT. The V call is TRBV28, the J call TRBJ1-5, with 7 bases that match TRBD1. V was clipped by 4 bases and J by 1 base; unmatched bases: 7. The V gene's germline CDR1 is MDHEN and CDR2 SYDVKM. The CDR3 is made up of 16 amino acids. Combining the CDR3 with reference TRBV28 and TRBJ1-5 gives the whole variable domain DVKVTQSSRYLVKRTGEKVFLECVQDMDHENMFWYRQDPGLGLRLIYFSYDVKMKEKGDIPEGYSVSREKKERFSLILESASTNQTSMYLCASSSPTGKSNQPQHFGDGTRLSIL.

The sample holds a few counts of this clonotype. The genes are TRBV9 and TRBJ1-5; D is unresolved. CDR3 length: 12 residues. Germline V lookup: CDR1 SGDLS, CDR2 YYNGEE. Trimming cost V 3 bases and J 7 bases, with 8 bases left between them. The CDR3 spells CASSDGSQPQHF. The CDR3 DNA is TGTGCCAGCAGCGACGGGTCCCAGCCCCAGCATTTT.

This clonotype has more than one count but fewer than ten. The CDR3 bases are TGTGCCAGTAGAAGGGGTAGGATAAGCACAGATACGCAGTATTTT. The encoded protein is CASRRGRISTDTQYF. The V and J genes are TRBV19 and TRBJ2-3, with D possibly being TRBD1 (5 bases). This CDR3 is built from 15 residues. V was trimmed by 6 bases and J by 0 bases, leaving 13 bases between them. CDR1 and CDR2 from the germline V gene are LNHDA and SQIVND (reference sequence).

This clonotype was picked up many times. The chain has TRBV7-9 and TRBJ2-7; TRBD1 is a possible D gene (6 bases). Germline assignment: CDR1 SEHNR and CDR2 FQNEAQ (reference sequence). The V end lost 5 bases, the J end lost 0 bases, and 14 bases lay between the germline ends. The CDR3 spans 15 residues. The CDR3 DNA reads as TGTGCCAGCAGCGCTCGACAGGAGAGCTCCTACGAGCAGTACTTC. Protein product: CASSARQESSYEQYF.

The table lists this clonotype with many counts. This chain joins TRBV18 and TRBJ2-2; D is undetermined. Between the trimmed V and J ends, which lost 3 bases and 0 bases, there was a span of 14 bases. The length of the CDR3 is 17 residues. Per the germline V gene, CDR1 is KGHSH and CDR2 is LQKENI. The CDR3 coding sequence is TGTGCCAGCTCACCTGATGACGCAAAATCGAACACCGGGGAGCTGTTTTTT. Amino acids: CASSPDDAKSNTGELFF.

This clonotype was detected many times. The chain combines TRBV27 with TRBJ1-5; D possibly corresponds to TRBD1 (5 bases). The germline V gene encodes CDR1 MNHEY and CDR2 SMNVEV (reference sequence). Deletions cut 6 bases from V and 6 bases from J, with 15 bases between. The CDR3 loop spans 14 amino acids. CDR3 DNA: TGTGCCAGCAGCCAGACGGGGGGTGGTCAGCCCCAGCATTTT. Translated: CASSQTGGGQPQHF.

This clonotype was detected ten times or more. The chain couples TRBV6-6 to TRBJ2-7, with a possible D match to TRBD1 (6 bases). Trimming stripped 0 bases from V and 0 bases from J, with 12 bases between. Germline-derived CDR1 and CDR2 are MNHNY and SVGAGI (reference sequence). This CDR3 region has 16 residues. The CDR3 coding sequence is TGTGCCAGCAGTTACTCGCCAGGGGCCAACTCCTACGAGCAGTACTTC. Its translation: CASSYSPGANSYEQYF.

This clonotype has ten or more counts. The chain has TRBV3-1 and TRBJ1-1, with 7 bases aligning to TRBD1. The CDR3 runs to 15 residues. Germline CDR1 reads LGHDT; CDR2 reads YNNKEL (reference sequence). V dropped 1 base and J dropped 1; count of bases not matched to a gene: 3. DNA for the CDR3: TGTGCCAGCAGCCAAGTTTACAGGGGGAACACTGAAGCTTTCTTT. Translated, it gives CASSQVYRGNTEAFF.

This clonotype was observed at least ten times. The rearrangement uses TRBV7-9 and TRBJ1-2; 8 positions match TRBD1. The CDR3 has 14 residues. V was pared by 5 bases and J by 4 bases, with 6 bases of the junction left unmatched. The germline V gene has CDR1 SEHNR and CDR2 FQNEAQ (reference sequence). CDR3 nucleotides: TGTGCCAGCAGCCCGACAGGGGCGGGCTATGGCTACACCTTC. This translates into CASSPTGAGYGYTF. Full variable domain (missing parts from reference TRBV7-9 and TRBJ1-2): DTGVSQNPRHKITKRGQNVTFRCDPISEHNRLYWYRQTLGQGPEFLTYFQNEAQLEKSRLLSDRFSAERPKGSFSTLEIQRTEQGDSAMYLCASSPTGAGYGYTFGSGTRLTVV.